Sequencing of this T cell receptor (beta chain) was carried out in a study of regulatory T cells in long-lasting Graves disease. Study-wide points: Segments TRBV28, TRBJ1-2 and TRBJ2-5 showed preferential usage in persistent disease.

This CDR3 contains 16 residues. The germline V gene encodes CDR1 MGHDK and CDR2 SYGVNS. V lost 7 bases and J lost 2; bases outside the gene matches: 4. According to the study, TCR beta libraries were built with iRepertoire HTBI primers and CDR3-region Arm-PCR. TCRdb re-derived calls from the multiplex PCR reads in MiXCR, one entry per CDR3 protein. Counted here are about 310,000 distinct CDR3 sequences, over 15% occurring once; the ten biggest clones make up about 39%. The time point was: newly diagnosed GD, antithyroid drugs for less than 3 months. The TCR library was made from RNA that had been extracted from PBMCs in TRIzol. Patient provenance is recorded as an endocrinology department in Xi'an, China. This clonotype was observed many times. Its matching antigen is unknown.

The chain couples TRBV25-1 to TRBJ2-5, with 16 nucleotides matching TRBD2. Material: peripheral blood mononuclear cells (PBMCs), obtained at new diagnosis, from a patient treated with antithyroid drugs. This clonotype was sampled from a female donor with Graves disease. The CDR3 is CASTGTSGRGQETQYF. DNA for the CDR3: TGTGCCAGCACCGGGACTAGCGGGAGGGGGCAAGAGACCCAGTACTTC. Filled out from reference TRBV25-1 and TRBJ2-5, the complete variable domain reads EADIYQTPRYLVIGTGKKITLECSQTMGHDKMYWYQQDPGMELHLIHYSYGVNSTEKGDLSSESTVSRIRTEHFPLTLESARPSHTSQYLCASTGTSGRGQETQYFGPGTRLLVL.